The 27 T cell receptor beta chains listed next were all sequenced from one sample in a study of cytomegalovirus exposure and HLA in healthy donors. Researchers ran the PCR with 60 Vbeta and 13 Jbeta primers. The method was immunoSEQ multiplex PCR; TCRdb's version includes in-frame clones alone and lacks a portion of them. The sample has under 130,000 clones, 77% seen once; the top ten hold approximately 8.6%. The sequencing input was PBMCs. Every receptor here comes from a woman aged 40 to 50 in good health and CMV-seropositive.

This rearrangement joins TRBV7-9 to TRBJ2-7; no clear D. The CDR3 spans 14 residues. The germline CDR1 and CDR2 sequences are SEHNR and FQNEAQ (reference sequence). The ends were cut back, 2 bases at V and 5 bases at J, with 13 bases in the middle. CDR3 in DNA: TGTGCCAGCAGCTTACTCGAGTCACCCCACGAGCAGTACTTC. Translation: CASSLLESPHEQYF.

The gene calls are TRBV27 and TRBJ2-3; a possible D gene is TRBD2 (5 bases). V lost 6 bases to trimming and J lost 0 bases, with 13 bases between them. The CDR3 contains 15 residues. The germline V gene has CDR1 MNHEY and CDR2 SMNVEV (reference sequence). In DNA form, the CDR3 reads TGTGCCAGCAGATCGGACGGGGTCAGCACAGATACGCAGTATTTT. It yields the protein CASRSDGVSTDTQYF.

This clone was picked up one time. This rearrangement joins TRBV4-2 to TRBJ1-3, with TRBD1 as a possible D gene (5 bases). Looked up from germline, CDR1 is LGHNA and CDR2 is YNFKEQ. The CDR3 has 19 residues. The ends were cut back, 0 bases at V and 3 bases at J, with 21 bases in the middle. CDR3 in DNA: TGTGCCAGCAGCCAAGATTGGCACCCGAAACGGCAGGGTGGAAACACCATATATTTT. Translation: CASSQDWHPKRQGGNTIYF.

The chain carries TRBV19 and TRBJ1-5; no reliable D call. The CDR3 is 14 residues long. Germline V lookup: CDR1 LNHDA, CDR2 SQIVND (reference sequence). Between the trimmed V and J ends, which lost 4 bases and 1 base, there was a span of 8 bases. This chain's CDR3 is CASSKAVSNQPQHF. DNA for the CDR3: TGTGCCAGTAGTAAGGCGGTGAGCAATCAGCCCCAGCATTTT. Looking up the rest from reference TRBV19 and TRBJ1-5 gives the full variable domain: DGGITQSPKYLFRKEGQNVTLSCEQNLNHDAMYWYRQDPGQGLRLIYYSQIVNDFQKGDIAEGYSVSREKKESFPLTVTSAQKNPTAFYLCASSKAVSNQPQHFGDGTRLSIL.

This chain connects TRBV12-5 to TRBJ2-3; 12 bases are shared with TRBD1. Trimming cost V 5 bases and J 6 bases; bases outside gene matches: 3. This CDR3 is 14 amino acids long. Germline-derived CDR1 and CDR2 are LGHNT and FRNRAP. CDR3 in amino acids: CASGPGQGADTQYF. DNA of the CDR3: TGTGCTAGTGGTCCGGGACAGGGGGCGGATACGCAGTATTTT.

This chain joins TRBV12-5 and TRBJ2-1, with 9 bases lining up with TRBD2. Germline values: CDR1 LGHNT, CDR2 FRNRAP. Unmatched junction bases numbered 7, after V lost 6 bases and J lost 4 bases. There are 15 residues in the CDR3. This CDR3 reads CASGQPSGVYNEQFF. CDR3 DNA: TGTGCTAGTGGCCAACCTAGCGGGGTGTACAATGAGCAGTTCTTC.

This clone turned up a few times. The chain carries TRBV11-2 and TRBJ1-2; 7 bases line up with TRBD1. V shed 5 bases, J shed 8 bases, and the junction held 5 bases outside the gene matches. Germline values: CDR1 SGHAT, CDR2 FQNNGV. There are 12 residues in the CDR3. The CDR3 DNA is TGTGCCAGCAGCGCGCTGACAGGGGGCTACACCTTC. Its translation is CASSALTGGYTF.

V gene TRBV11-1 combines with J gene TRBJ2-3; no firm D call. The germline CDR1 and CDR2 sequences are SGHAT and FQDESV (reference sequence). The ends were cut back, 5 bases at V and 2 bases at J, with 5 bases in the middle. CDR3 size: 12 residues. The CDR3 DNA reads TGTGCCAGCAGCCAGAACACAGATACGCAGTATTTT. It yields the protein CASSQNTDTQYF.

This chain connects TRBV28 to TRBJ2-7; TRBD1 aligns across 7 bases. Germline loops: CDR1 MDHEN, CDR2 SYDVKM. Trimming at V came to 1 base and at J to 2 bases, leaving 8 bases not matched to a gene. The CDR3 consists of 16 residues. For the CDR3, the DNA is TGTGCCAGCAGTTTATATGGGACAGCTCAAACCTACGAGCAGTACTTC. This gives the protein CASSLYGTAQTYEQYF.

V gene TRBV5-1 combines with J gene TRBJ2-5; 7 bases are a match to TRBD1. V lost 0 bases and J lost 1; bases outside the gene matches: 0. From germline, CDR1 is SGHRS and CDR2 YFSETQ. The CDR3 runs to 14 residues. The DNA of the CDR3 is TGCGCCAGCAGCTTGGCAGGGGGCCAAGAGACCCAGTACTTC. Protein product: CASSLAGGQETQYF.

Points on this clone: A junction boundary mismatches the germline segment, possibly from a read error. Other DNA sequences in the sample encode the same CDR3. The gene calls are TRBV27 and TRBJ2-6, with 7 bases that match TRBD1. The V gene's germline CDR1 is MNHEY and CDR2 SMNVEV (reference sequence). This CDR3 is 15 amino acids long. The CDR3 DNA sequence: TGTGCCAGCAGTCCCTACAGGGGTGGAGCCAACGTCTTGACTTTC. Protein sequence: CASSPYRGGANVLTF.

This chain joins TRBV9 and TRBJ2-4; 8 nucleotides match TRBD1. Germline V CDR1 and CDR2: SGDLS, YYNGEE. V lost 4 bases to trimming and J lost 0 bases; unmatched junction nucleotides: 6. The CDR3 loop spans 16 amino acids. This CDR3 reads CASSPRQGIAKNIQYF. CDR3 sequence (DNA): TGTGCCAGCAGCCCCCGACAGGGGATAGCCAAAAACATTCAGTACTTC.

V and J are TRBV5-4 and TRBJ1-1; 8 bases line up with TRBD1. The CDR3 has 12 amino acids. The V and J ends lost 7 bases and 11 bases, in that order; junction bases with no gene match: 10. The germline gives CDR1 SGHNT, CDR2 YYREEE (reference sequence). CDR3 region: CASGLQGARAFF. The DNA for the CDR3 is TGTGCCAGCGGACTCCAGGGGGCGCGGGCTTTCTTT.

The V call is TRBV19, the J call TRBJ2-4; D not resolved. Trimming stripped 6 bases from V and 5 bases from J, with 14 bases between. The CDR3 is 14 amino acids. Per germline, CDR1 LNHDA and CDR2 SQIVND (reference sequence). The CDR3 protein is CASSTPVSQNIQYF. The DNA of the CDR3 is TGTGCCAGTAGCACTCCGGTCTCCCAAAACATTCAGTACTTC.

The rearrangement uses TRBV5-1 and TRBJ2-7; tentative D call: TRBD1 (6 bases). V lost 4 bases, J lost 2 bases, and 16 bases lay in between. Germline CDR1 and CDR2: SGHRS and YFSETQ. The CDR3 runs 15 residues. CDR3 nucleotides: TGCGCCAGCAGCCCAGCCGGGACATCAACCTACGAGCAGTACTTC. As protein: CASSPAGTSTYEQYF.

The chain couples TRBV5-6 to TRBJ1-2; 7 bases align to TRBD1. Germline V gives CDR1 SGHDT, CDR2 YYEEEE. The CDR3 covers 16 residues. V lost 0 bases and J lost 4; bases outside the gene matches: 9. CDR3 DNA sequence: TGTGCCAGCAGCTTGGCTTTCTACAGGGGCCCCTATGGCTACACCTTC. This codes for CASSLAFYRGPYGYTF.

CDR3 region: CASSPSSYNEQFF. CDR3 DNA: TGTGCCAGCAGCCCGAGCTCCTACAATGAGCAGTTCTTC. The chain joins TRBV9 to TRBJ2-1; D remains ambiguous. The length of the CDR3 is 13 residues. Trimming shortened V by 4 bases and J by 0 bases, and 5 bases separated the two germline ends. The germline V gene encodes CDR1 SGDLS and CDR2 YYNGEE.

The chain recombines TRBV15 with TRBJ2-7; TRBD1 matches at 7 bases. The CDR3 covers 17 residues. V was clipped by 0 bases and J by 5 bases; unmatched bases: 13. Per germline, CDR1 LNHNV and CDR2 YYDKDF (reference sequence). CDR3 protein: CATSRDQLWQGVHEQYF. CDR3 coding DNA: TGTGCCACCAGCAGAGATCAATTATGGCAGGGGGTCCACGAGCAGTACTTC.

The V gene is TRBV7-9, the J gene TRBJ1-1; 7 nucleotides match TRBD1. V lost 6 bases and J lost 1; bases outside the gene matches: 2. The germline gives CDR1 SEHNR, CDR2 FQNEAQ (reference sequence). This CDR3 region has 13 residues. The CDR3 loop reads CASRGTENTEAFF. Here the CDR3 DNA reads TGTGCCAGCAGGGGGACAGAGAACACTGAAGCTTTCTTT.

This clone was seen once. The chain recombines TRBV5-1 with TRBJ2-5, with 12 bases lining up with TRBD1. This CDR3 contains 16 residues. J was trimmed by 4 bases and V by 4 bases; bases with no gene match: 8. Germline V gene data show CDR1 as SGHRS and CDR2 as YFSETQ. This CDR3 is CASSPVGTGGGETQYF. The CDR3 coding sequence is TGCGCCAGCAGCCCGGTAGGGACAGGGGGCGGAGAGACCCAGTACTTC.

This clone was seen a few times. V and J are TRBV28 and TRBJ1-4; D call uncertain. This CDR3 is 13 amino acids long. CDR1 MDHEN and CDR2 SYDVKM come from the germline V gene. Trimming pared 5 bases from V and 0 bases from J, leaving 4 bases between. CDR3 region: CASSDTTNEKLFF. CDR3 in DNA: TGTGCCAGCAGTGACACAACTAATGAAAAACTGTTTTTT.

This clone was recorded only once. This chain links TRBV7-9 with TRBJ1-1, with D tentatively TRBD1 (6 bases). Germline CDR1 and CDR2: SEHNR and FQNEAQ (reference sequence). The V gene lost 2 bases and the J gene lost 5 bases, with 15 bases spanning the gap. This CDR3 has 15 residues. CDR3 in amino acids: CASSLPWGGATEAFF. DNA of the CDR3: TGTGCCAGCAGCTTACCTTGGGGGGGCGCTACTGAAGCTTTCTTT.

This sequence joins TRBV5-6 and TRBJ1-6; D remains ambiguous. The CDR3 extends over 12 amino acids. Germline values: CDR1 SGHDT, CDR2 YYEEEE. V gave up 1 base and J gave up 8 bases, with 4 bases separating them. CDR3 residues: CASSLIYSPLHF. DNA for the CDR3: TGTGCCAGCAGCTTGATCTATTCACCCCTCCACTTT.

The chain links TRBV5-6 to TRBJ2-7; D possibly corresponds to TRBD1 (5 bases). This CDR3 has 14 amino acids. Trimming took 3 bases from V and 1 from J, leaving 11 bases between them. Germline CDR1 SGHDT, CDR2 YYEEEE. The CDR3 DNA reads as TGTGCCAGCAGCTCAGGGTCAATATCCTACGAGCAGTACTTC. It codes for CASSSGSISYEQYF.

V and J are TRBV7-2 and TRBJ2-7, with D possibly being TRBD2 (5 bases). The CDR3 has 13 amino acids. The V end lost 6 bases, the J end lost 3 bases, and 12 bases lay between the germline ends. Germline CDR1 is SGHTA and CDR2 is FQGNSA. CDR3 sequence (DNA): TGTGCCAGCAGAAGTGGAGGAGGCTACGAGCAGTACTTC. Its translation: CASRSGGGYEQYF.

This clone came up a few times. The chain links TRBV13 to TRBJ1-2; possibly TRBD1 for D (6 bases). CDR1 PRHDT and CDR2 FYEKMQ come from the germline V gene (reference sequence). Trimming took 4 bases from V and 1 from J, leaving 13 bases between them. The CDR3 spans 15 residues. DNA for the CDR3: TGTGCCAGCAGCTACGTGGACAGATATAACTATGGCTACACCTTC. Encoded protein: CASSYVDRYNYGYTF.

This clone was detected only once. This chain links TRBV4-2 with TRBJ2-7, with a possible D match to TRBD1 (6 bases). This CDR3 is 16 amino acids long. V shed 0 bases and J shed 2 bases, with 14 bases lying between them. Germline CDR1 reads LGHNA; CDR2 reads YNFKEQ. CDR3: CASSQEWAGETYEQYF. CDR3 sequence (DNA): TGTGCCAGCAGCCAAGAATGGGCAGGGGAGACCTACGAGCAGTACTTC.